The 29 T cell receptor beta chains in this list originate from one sample, sequenced in a study of cytomegalovirus exposure and HLA in healthy donors. The PCR contained 60 Vbeta and 13 Jbeta primers. Profiling relied on immunoSEQ multiplex PCR, and the TCRdb table lists in-frame clones only, not all of them. The table has around 190,000 clones, 70% to 80% seen once. The sample was PBMCs. These receptor sequences come from a woman in her 30s in good health and CMV-seropositive.

The rearrangement uses TRBV5-1 and TRBJ2-5; TRBD1 aligns across 9 bases. Germline trimming cut 2 bases from V and 3 bases from J; bases unmatched to any gene: 2. Germline CDR1 and CDR2: SGHRS and YFSETQ. The CDR3 loop spans 14 amino acids. The DNA for the CDR3 is TGCGCCAGCAGCTTAGGACAGGGGAAAGAGACCCAGTACTTC. Protein: CASSLGQGKETQYF.

The chain recombines TRBV4-3 with TRBJ2-1; 14 nucleotides align to TRBD2. The CDR3 contains 16 residues. CDR1 is LGHNA, CDR2 YSLEER, per germline. V was pared by 3 bases and J by 5 bases, with 3 bases of the junction left unmatched. As DNA, the CDR3 is TGCGCCAGCAGCCAGGGACTAGCGGGAGTCCACAATGAGCAGTTCTTC. It encodes CASSQGLAGVHNEQFF.

V and J are TRBV7-6 and TRBJ1-1, with no clear D. Looked up from germline, CDR1 is SGHVS and CDR2 is FNYEAQ. With 5 bases removed from V and 5 bases from J, the gap between germline ends came to 9 bases. This CDR3 has 12 amino acids. The DNA for the CDR3 is TGTGCCAGCAGCCACGGTGATACTGAAGCTTTCTTT. Its translation: CASSHGDTEAFF.

The V gene is TRBV9, the J gene TRBJ2-1, with 9 bases identical to TRBD1. This CDR3 spans 13 amino acids. The germline V gene has CDR1 SGDLS and CDR2 YYNGEE. V was clipped by 3 bases and J by 10 bases; unmatched bases: 5. Here the CDR3 reads CASSGQGVWEQFF. CDR3 bases: TGTGCCAGCAGCGGACAGGGGGTCTGGGAGCAGTTCTTC.

This clone occurred a few times. This chain links TRBV19 with TRBJ1-1; 9 bases agree with TRBD1. The CDR3 extends over 17 amino acids. V trimming: 4 bases; J trimming: 1 base; junction bases outside the gene matches: 10. The germline gives CDR1 LNHDA, CDR2 SQIVND (reference sequence). CDR3 DNA: TGTGCCAGTAGTAACCGGGACAGGGCATTTGGGAACACTGAAGCTTTCTTT. Amino acids: CASSNRDRAFGNTEAFF. Full variable domain (outside the CDR3, taken from reference TRBV19 and TRBJ1-1): DGGITQSPKYLFRKEGQNVTLSCEQNLNHDAMYWYRQDPGQGLRLIYYSQIVNDFQKGDIAEGYSVSREKKESFPLTVTSAQKNPTAFYLCASSNRDRAFGNTEAFFGQGTRLTVV.

The chain recombines TRBV20-1 with TRBJ2-5, with unresolved D. The ends were cut back, 4 bases at V and 4 bases at J, with 4 bases in the middle. The CDR3 is 10 residues long. Germline V gene data show CDR1 as DFQATT and CDR2 as SNEGSKA (reference sequence). The CDR3 sequence is CSAKRETQYF. CDR3 DNA sequence: TGCAGTGCTAAGAGAGAGACCCAGTACTTC.

This clone showed up just once. The chain links TRBV13 to TRBJ2-5; D might be TRBD2 (6 bases). CDR3 length equals 14 residues. Germline loops: CDR1 PRHDT, CDR2 FYEKMQ (reference sequence). V dropped 7 bases and J dropped 5 bases, with 17 bases sitting between them. The DNA for the CDR3 is TGTGCCAGCACTGAGCGTACGGCGGGGGAGACCCAGTACTTC. Its protein is CASTERTAGETQYF.

This chain uses TRBV19 with TRBJ1-1, with D hard to call. The germline V gene encodes CDR1 LNHDA and CDR2 SQIVND (reference sequence). This CDR3 is 13 amino acids long. V lost 3 bases, J lost 5 bases, and 10 bases lay in between. The CDR3 loop is CASSIMRKTEAFF. CDR3 coding DNA: TGTGCCAGTAGTATCATGAGAAAGACTGAAGCTTTCTTT. Variable domain in full (rest from reference TRBV19 and TRBJ1-1): DGGITQSPKYLFRKEGQNVTLSCEQNLNHDAMYWYRQDPGQGLRLIYYSQIVNDFQKGDIAEGYSVSREKKESFPLTVTSAQKNPTAFYLCASSIMRKTEAFFGQGTRLTVV.

The rearrangement uses TRBV7-8 and TRBJ2-1; tentative D call: TRBD2 (5 bases). Germline CDR1 is SGHVS and CDR2 is FQNEAQ. This CDR3 is built from 14 residues. V lost 1 base to trimming and J lost 10 bases, with 14 bases between them. The CDR3 spells CASSLGPGGYEQFF. CDR3 DNA sequence: TGTGCCAGCAGCTTAGGGCCAGGCGGGTACGAGCAGTTCTTC. Drawing the rest from reference TRBV7-8 and TRBJ2-1, the complete variable domain is GAGVSQSPRYKVAKRGQDVALRCDPISGHVSLFWYQQALGQGPEFLTYFQNEAQLDKSGLPSDRFFAERPEGSVSTLKIQRTQQEDSAVYLCASSLGPGGYEQFFGPGTRLTVL.

This clone came up once. V and J are TRBV5-1 and TRBJ1-3; D remains unclear. The V and J ends lost 4 bases and 0 bases respectively, with 17 bases between them. The CDR3 contains 17 residues. The V gene's germline CDR1 is SGHRS and CDR2 YFSETQ. Here the CDR3 reads CASSLTSSRNSGNTIYF. In DNA, the CDR3 is TGCGCCAGCAGCCTGACTTCAAGCCGAAACTCTGGAAACACCATATATTTT.

This CDR3 is CASSDGLAGESEQFF. The CDR3 DNA is TGTGCCAGCAGTGACGGTTTAGCGGGAGAGAGTGAGCAGTTCTTC. V is TRBV6-4 and J is TRBJ2-1; 9 nucleotides line up with TRBD2. Germline V lookup: CDR1 MRHNA, CDR2 SNTAGT. J lost 9 bases, V lost 2 bases, and 8 bases had no gene match. The CDR3 is 15 amino acids.

The chain combines TRBV18 with TRBJ2-2; 7 bases line up with TRBD1. This CDR3 has 14 amino acids. CDR1 KGHSH and CDR2 LQKENI come from the germline V gene. The V gene end was trimmed by 6 bases and the J gene end by 3 bases; junction bases not matched to a gene: 4. Written as DNA, the CDR3 is TGTGCCAGCTCCTTCACAGGGGACACCGGGGAGCTGTTTTTT. Protein product: CASSFTGDTGELFF.

The V call is TRBV4-1, the J call TRBJ2-2; the D is unclear. Trimming took off 0 bases at V and 6 bases at J, with 14 bases between the two ends. Germline values: CDR1 MGHRA, CDR2 YSYEKL. This CDR3 is 16 amino acids long. This CDR3 reads CASSQDHSAPAGELFF. The CDR3 DNA reads TGCGCCAGCAGCCAAGATCACTCCGCTCCGGCCGGGGAGCTGTTTTTT.

A single count supports this clone. This chain connects TRBV6-6 to TRBJ1-2; D might be TRBD1 (5 bases). CDR1 and CDR2 (germline): MNHNY, SVGAGI (reference sequence). Deletions cut 3 bases from V and 2 bases from J, with 16 bases between. The CDR3 totals 16 residues. CDR3 DNA: TGTGCCAGCAGTTATCCCCTGCTTCAGGGAAACTATGGCTACACCTTC. Amino acid sequence: CASSYPLLQGNYGYTF.

This clone was seen just once. The sample contains more than one DNA sequence encoding this CDR3. This chain connects TRBV9 to TRBJ2-1; the match to TRBD2 covers 8 bases. The V gene end was trimmed by 3 bases and the J gene end by 3 bases; junction bases not matched to a gene: 5. The CDR3 totals 15 residues. Germline loops: CDR1 SGDLS, CDR2 YYNGEE. The CDR3 spells CASSEAGENYNEQFF. CDR3 coding DNA: TGTGCCAGCAGCGAAGCGGGAGAGAACTACAATGAGCAGTTCTTC.

V and J are TRBV9 and TRBJ1-6; 8 positions match TRBD1. J was trimmed by 9 bases and V by 5 bases; bases with no gene match: 10. The germline V gene has CDR1 SGDLS and CDR2 YYNGEE. The CDR3 contains 15 residues. The chain's CDR3 is CASSALRGPISPLHF. The DNA of the CDR3 is TGTGCCAGCAGTGCACTCAGGGGGCCAATTTCACCCCTCCACTTT.

The chain combines TRBV7-6 with TRBJ2-1, with TRBD2 matching over 11 bases. Germline CDR1 and CDR2: SGHVS and FNYEAQ. V was clipped by 5 bases and J by 9 bases; unmatched bases: 12. The length of the CDR3 is 16 residues. DNA of the CDR3: TGTGCCAGCAGCCCGCACTTAGCGGGAGGGCCAGTTGAGCAGTTCTTC. This gives the protein CASSPHLAGGPVEQFF.

The chain has TRBV6-6 and TRBJ2-5; 7 bases align to TRBD2. The CDR3 runs 15 residues. CDR1 is MNHNY and CDR2 is SVGAGI in the germline V gene (reference sequence). Trimming at V came to 6 bases and at J to 5 bases, leaving 12 bases not matched to a gene. The CDR3 reads CASSSLASGVETQYF. The CDR3 DNA reads as TGTGCCAGCAGCTCCCTCGCTAGCGGAGTTGAGACCCAGTACTTC.

In nucleotides, the CDR3 is TGTGCCAGCAGCCAGAGACAGTTGAACACTGAAGCTTTCTTT. Translating gives CASSQRQLNTEAFF. V gene TRBV4-2 combines with J gene TRBJ1-1; possible D gene TRBD1, 5 bases. From germline, CDR1 is LGHNA and CDR2 YNFKEQ. V gave up 3 bases and J gave up 0 bases, with 8 bases separating them. The CDR3 is 14 amino acids.

This chain links TRBV9 with TRBJ2-7; tentatively, D is TRBD1 (6 bases). CDR3 length: 16 residues. Trimming removed 3 bases from V and 2 bases from J, with 18 bases in between. Germline loops: CDR1 SGDLS, CDR2 YYNGEE. CDR3 in amino acids: CASSEKGTFLPYEQYF. CDR3 DNA: TGTGCCAGCAGCGAAAAGGGGACATTTCTCCCCTACGAGCAGTACTTC.

This clone was counted between two and nine times. V usage is TRBV5-1 and J usage is TRBJ1-2, with TRBD1 as a possible D gene (6 bases). Germline values: CDR1 SGHRS, CDR2 YFSETQ. The CDR3 totals 12 residues. V lost 4 bases to trimming and J lost 8 bases, with 12 bases between them. The CDR3 here is CASSGGPMGYTF. The CDR3, as DNA: TGCGCCAGCAGCGGGGGCCCGATGGGCTACACCTTC.

The V call is TRBV9, the J call TRBJ2-3; TRBD2 agrees at 7 bases. The CDR3 spans 16 residues. Germline V gives CDR1 SGDLS, CDR2 YYNGEE. J gave up 2 bases and V 3 bases, and 9 bases lay outside the gene matches. The CDR3 protein is CASSGRAGFLTDTQYF. DNA for the CDR3: TGTGCCAGCAGCGGGAGAGCGGGGTTTCTCACAGATACGCAGTATTTT.

V and J are TRBV6-1 and TRBJ1-1, with 7 bases lining up with TRBD1. Germline-derived CDR1 and CDR2 are MNHNS and SASEGT. CDR3 size: 14 residues. The V gene end was trimmed by 5 bases and the J gene end by 0 bases; junction bases not matched to a gene: 3. The CDR3 is CASSTGQMNTEAFF. DNA of the CDR3: TGTGCCAGCAGTACGGGACAGATGAACACTGAAGCTTTCTTT.

The chain uses TRBV5-6 and TRBJ1-2; weak D call: TRBD1 (6 bases). The germline V gene encodes CDR1 SGHDT and CDR2 YYEEEE. Trimming shortened V by 4 bases and J by 5 bases, and 15 bases separated the two germline ends. The CDR3 contains 14 residues. CDR3 nucleotides: TGTGCCAGCAGCGCAGGACAGAACCTTTATGGCTACACCTTC. This translates into CASSAGQNLYGYTF.

This clone was counted a few times. The J gene is TRBJ2-3, the V gene TRBV6-6; D unresolved. V was clipped by 4 bases and J by 5 bases, with 4 bases between them. In germline, CDR1 is MNHNY, CDR2 SVGAGI (reference sequence). The CDR3 contains 11 residues. The CDR3 here is CASSSKDTQYF. The CDR3 nucleotides are TGTGCCAGCAGTTCTAAAGATACGCAGTATTTT.

The J gene is TRBJ2-1, the V gene TRBV5-8, with unresolved D. Trimming took 1 base from V and 3 from J, leaving 5 bases between them. Germline lookup yields CDR1 SGHTS and CDR2 YDEGEE. CDR3 length: 13 amino acids. The CDR3 DNA is TGTGCCAGCAGCTTGTACGGCTACAATGAGCAGTTCTTC. Protein sequence: CASSLYGYNEQFF.

V is TRBV5-6 and J is TRBJ2-7; 10 bases align to TRBD1. The length of the CDR3 is 15 residues. The germline V gene has CDR1 SGHDT and CDR2 YYEEEE. Unmatched junction bases numbered 7, after V lost 1 base and J lost 6 bases. The CDR3: CASSLMGQGLVEQYF. CDR3 nucleotides: TGTGCCAGCAGCTTGATGGGACAGGGGTTAGTCGAGCAGTACTTC.

For the CDR3, the DNA is TGTGCCAGCAGTTTATCGTGGGGCCGAGTGGGGGAGACCCAGTACTTC. Translation: CASSLSWGRVGETQYF. The chain carries TRBV27 and TRBJ2-5, with D maybe TRBD1 (5 bases). CDR1 and CDR2 from the germline V gene are MNHEY and SMNVEV (reference sequence). The CDR3 length is 16 residues. The V gene lost 0 bases and the J gene lost 5 bases, with 16 bases spanning the gap.

The chain uses TRBV27 and TRBJ2-7, with TRBD2 identical over 7 bases. The CDR3 contains 13 residues. J gave up 3 bases and V 6 bases, and 5 bases lay outside the gene matches. Germline V gene lookup returns CDR1 MNHEY and CDR2 SMNVEV (reference sequence). CDR3 DNA sequence: TGTGCCAGCAGCACGGGACTACACTACGAGCAGTACTTC. It codes for CASSTGLHYEQYF.